A selection of T cell receptor beta chains follows, all from one sample in a study of T cell changes during pregnancy in multiple sclerosis. Here immunoSEQ multiplex PCR was the method, and the copy in TCRdb shows in-frame clones only, minus some. The sample includes 60,000 to 90,000 clones, 89% of them seen just once. Sequencing was performed on peripheral blood, taken before pregnancy. These receptors originate from a female donor with multiple sclerosis, enrolled in a pregnancy study. Each CDR3 is given with its conserved first and last residue. D genes are given only for firm matches. Size tells how often a clone was seen (once, few, many) or the class of an expanded clone, and some rows leave it out.

d_call: NA; clone_size: NA; j_call: TRBJ2-3; v_call: TRBV5-5; cdr3_aa: CASSLVAGDTQYF; cdr3_nt: TGTGCCAGCAGCTTGGTGGCGGGAGATACGCAGTATTTT
d_call: NA; clone_size: NA; j_call: TRBJ1-1; v_call: TRBV30; cdr3_aa: CAWSVPPWRPGKTEAFF; cdr3_nt: TGTGCCTGGAGTGTACCCCCCTGGCGGCCTGGTAAGACTGAAGCTTTCTTT
d_call: TRBD1; clone_size: few; j_call: TRBJ2-3; v_call: TRBV2; cdr3_aa: CASSVRTGQETDTQYF; cdr3_nt: TGTGCCAGCAGTGTTCGGACAGGGCAGGAGACAGATACGCAGTATTTT
d_call: NA; clone_size: NA; j_call: TRBJ1-4; v_call: TRBV21-1; cdr3_aa: CASSKALGQGEEKLFF; cdr3_nt: TGTGCCAGCAGCAAGGCTCTCGGACAGGGGGAAGAAAAACTGTTTTTT
d_call: NA; clone_size: NA; j_call: TRBJ2-1; v_call: TRBV7-3; cdr3_aa: CASSPQAGYNEQFF; cdr3_nt: TGTGCCAGCAGCCCTCAGGCGGGCTACAATGAGCAGTTCTTC
d_call: NA; clone_size: few; j_call: TRBJ1-1; v_call: TRBV7-3; cdr3_aa: CASSEQGNTEAFF; cdr3_nt: TGTGCCAGCAGCGAACAGGGGAACACTGAAGCTTTCTTT
d_call: TRBD2; clone_size: NA; j_call: TRBJ2-1; v_call: TRBV5-1; cdr3_aa: CASSLDWSGGNREQFF; cdr3_nt: TGCGCCAGCAGCTTGGATTGGTCGGGGGGTAACCGTGAGCAGTTCTTC
d_call: TRBD1; clone_size: NA; j_call: TRBJ2-5; v_call: TRBV9; cdr3_aa: CASSVGQGLETQYF; cdr3_nt: TGTGCCAGCAGCGTAGGACAGGGGCTAGAGACCCAGTACTTC
d_call: TRBD1; clone_size: NA; j_call: TRBJ1-4; v_call: TRBV30; cdr3_aa: CAWGPTGQGAEKLFF; cdr3_nt: TGTGCCTGGGGTCCGACGGGACAGGGGGCCGAAAAACTGTTTTTT
d_call: NA; clone_size: NA; j_call: TRBJ1-1; v_call: TRBV11-2; cdr3_aa: CASSFTGGTEAFF; cdr3_nt: TGTGCCAGCAGCTTCACGGGAGGCACTGAAGCTTTCTTT
d_call: TRBD2; clone_size: NA; j_call: TRBJ2-1; v_call: TRBV5-1; cdr3_aa: CASSSTSVYSYNEQFF; cdr3_nt: TGCGCCAGCAGCTCTACTAGCGTCTACTCCTACAATGAGCAGTTCTTC
d_call: NA; clone_size: NA; j_call: TRBJ1-5; v_call: TRBV7-8; cdr3_aa: CASSLAADSFYSNQPQHF; cdr3_nt: TGTGCCAGCAGCTTAGCCGCCGACAGTTTCTATAGCAATCAGCCCCAGCATTTT
d_call: NA; clone_size: NA; j_call: TRBJ2-2; v_call: TRBV28; cdr3_aa: CASSFAGPRELFF; cdr3_nt: TGTGCCAGCAGTTTTGCGGGACCCCGGGAGCTGTTTTTT
d_call: NA; clone_size: NA; j_call: TRBJ1-4; v_call: TRBV11-3; cdr3_aa: CASSLNSGEKLFF; cdr3_nt: TGTGCCAGCAGCTTAAATTCCGGTGAAAAACTGTTTTTT
d_call: NA; clone_size: NA; j_call: TRBJ2-7; v_call: TRBV7-9; cdr3_aa: CASSTARGAYEQYF; cdr3_nt: TGTGCCAGCAGCACGGCCCGGGGAGCCTACGAGCAGTACTTC
d_call: TRBD1; clone_size: NA; j_call: TRBJ2-3; v_call: TRBV2; cdr3_aa: CASLGTGRVLFSTDTQYF; cdr3_nt: TGTGCCAGCCTCGGGACAGGGAGGGTCTTGTTTAGCACAGATACGCAGTATTTT
d_call: TRBD2; clone_size: NA; j_call: TRBJ2-3; v_call: TRBV2; cdr3_aa: CASSEGGGADTQYF; cdr3_nt: TGTGCCAGCAGTGAGGGCGGGGGGGCCGATACGCAGTATTTT
d_call: TRBD2; clone_size: NA; j_call: TRBJ2-1; v_call: TRBV6-4; cdr3_aa: CASSLTSGARDEQFF; cdr3_nt: TGTGCCAGCAGCCTGACTAGCGGGGCCAGGGATGAGCAGTTCTTC
d_call: NA; clone_size: NA; j_call: TRBJ1-2; v_call: TRBV4-3; cdr3_aa: CASSQEGGSWNGYTF; cdr3_nt: TGCGCCAGCAGCCAAGAGGGAGGGAGTTGGAATGGCTACACCTTC
d_call: NA; clone_size: NA; j_call: TRBJ1-1; v_call: TRBV4-1; cdr3_aa: CASRPIMNTEAFF; cdr3_nt: TGCGCCAGCAGACCTATCATGAACACTGAAGCTTTCTTT
d_call: TRBD1; clone_size: NA; j_call: TRBJ1-1; v_call: TRBV19; cdr3_aa: CASSKGALRGTEAFF; cdr3_nt: TGTGCCAGTAGCAAGGGGGCGCTGAGGGGCACTGAAGCTTTCTTT
d_call: TRBD1; clone_size: NA; j_call: TRBJ2-1; v_call: TRBV19; cdr3_aa: CASSPRDRGRVYNEQFF; cdr3_nt: TGTGCCAGTAGCCCCAGGGACAGGGGCCGGGTTTACAATGAGCAGTTCTTC
d_call: NA; clone_size: NA; j_call: TRBJ1-3; v_call: TRBV6-5; cdr3_aa: CASSRDWAGNTIYF; cdr3_nt: TGTGCCAGCAGCCGGGATTGGGCTGGAAACACCATATATTTT
d_call: TRBD2; clone_size: once; j_call: TRBJ2-2; v_call: TRBV9; cdr3_aa: CASSDLAGTGELFF; cdr3_nt: TGTGCCAGCAGCGATCTAGCGGGAACCGGGGAGCTGTTTTTT
d_call: NA; clone_size: NA; j_call: TRBJ2-7; v_call: TRBV15; cdr3_aa: CATSKPGPAYEQYF; cdr3_nt: TGTGCCACCAGCAAGCCGGGTCCGGCCTACGAGCAGTACTTC
d_call: TRBD1; clone_size: NA; j_call: TRBJ1-1; v_call: TRBV7-9; cdr3_aa: CASSLGRGQPNTEAFF; cdr3_nt: TGTGCCAGCAGCTTAGGCCGGGGACAGCCGAACACTGAAGCTTTCTTT
d_call: NA; clone_size: NA; j_call: TRBJ1-2; v_call: TRBV7-2; cdr3_aa: CASSLARGSYGYTF; cdr3_nt: TGTGCCAGCAGCTTAGCGCGGGGGAGCTATGGCTACACCTTC
d_call: TRBD1; clone_size: NA; j_call: TRBJ1-4; v_call: TRBV6-5; cdr3_aa: CASSYLAGGEKLFF; cdr3_nt: TGTGCCAGCAGTTACTTGGCAGGGGGCGAAAAACTGTTTTTT